The entry below gives a single T cell receptor (beta chain) sequence along with its context. Its antigen is not identified. Germline CDR1 is SGHTA and CDR2 is FQGNSA. CDR3 length: 13 residues. No T cells were sorted before total RNA was taken from whole blood. The data originate from a study of monozygotic twins with inflammatory bowel disease. Whole-study results and caveats: Clonotype overlap with others was lower in IBD patients than in healthy twins, a difference that was greatest with disease activity.

Each sample had eight separate cDNA synthesis reactions. TCRdb re-called the 5' RACE reads; one entry per CDR3 protein, DNA not given. This sample's table has approximately 400,000 distinct CDR3 sequences. This sequence joins TRBV7-2 and TRBJ2-3; TCRdb proposes TRBD2, but this gene call is untestable without DNA. This sequence was found in a human donor with ulcerative colitis or Crohn's disease, or a healthy co-twin of an affected twin (not recorded which). The specimen was blood. CDR3 residues: CASSPGLGYTQYF.